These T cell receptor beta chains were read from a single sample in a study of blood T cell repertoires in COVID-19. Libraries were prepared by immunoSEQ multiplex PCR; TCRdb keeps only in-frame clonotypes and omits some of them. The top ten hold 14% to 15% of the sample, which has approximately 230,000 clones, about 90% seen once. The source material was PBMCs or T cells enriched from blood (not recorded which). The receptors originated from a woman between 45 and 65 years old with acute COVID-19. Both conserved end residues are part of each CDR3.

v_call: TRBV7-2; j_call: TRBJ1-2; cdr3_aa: CASSLEGRGVAYYGYTF
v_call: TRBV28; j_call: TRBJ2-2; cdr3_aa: CAINTRKGHTGELFF
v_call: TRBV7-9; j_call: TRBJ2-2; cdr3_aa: CASSLRRGATGELFF
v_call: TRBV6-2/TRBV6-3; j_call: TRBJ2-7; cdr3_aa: CASSLGEALEQYF
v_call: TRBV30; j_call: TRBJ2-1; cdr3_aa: CAWSVGEGAAFYNEQFF
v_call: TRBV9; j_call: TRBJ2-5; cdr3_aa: CASSGDRGLGQAQYF
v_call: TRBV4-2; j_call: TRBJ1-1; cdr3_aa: CASSQGYRERNTEAFF
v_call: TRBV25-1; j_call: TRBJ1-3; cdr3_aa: CASSESGAFSGNTIYF
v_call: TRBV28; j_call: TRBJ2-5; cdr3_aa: CASSIQGAETQYF
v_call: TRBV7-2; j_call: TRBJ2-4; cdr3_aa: CASSLAAGGRNIQYF
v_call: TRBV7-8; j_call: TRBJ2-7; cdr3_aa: CASSPEARGHYEQYF
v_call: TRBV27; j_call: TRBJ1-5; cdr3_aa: CASSTDWYQPQHF
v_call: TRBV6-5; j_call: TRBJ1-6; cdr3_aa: CASRGTGENSPLHF
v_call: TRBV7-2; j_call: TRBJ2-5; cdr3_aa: CASSSGLAGGRETQYF
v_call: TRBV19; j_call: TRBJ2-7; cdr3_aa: CASSTPGRDNPKWGSYEQYF
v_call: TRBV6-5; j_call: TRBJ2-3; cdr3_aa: CASTGRASGRDTQYF
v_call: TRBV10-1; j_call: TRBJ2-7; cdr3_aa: CASSYPGTGAYEQYF
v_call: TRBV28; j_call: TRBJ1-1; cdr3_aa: CASSFLGGYGTEAFF
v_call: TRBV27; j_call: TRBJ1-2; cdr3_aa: CASRSSTSGTANYGYTF
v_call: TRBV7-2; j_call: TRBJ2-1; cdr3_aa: CASSLRGSGNEQFF
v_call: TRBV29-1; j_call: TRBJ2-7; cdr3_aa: CSAGGGEGYEQYF
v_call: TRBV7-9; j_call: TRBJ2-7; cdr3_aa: CASSPRGLAGGEQYF
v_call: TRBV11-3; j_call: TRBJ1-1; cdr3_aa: CASSRGVKENTEAFF
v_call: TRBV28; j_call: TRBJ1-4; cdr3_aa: CATQLGGGEKLFF
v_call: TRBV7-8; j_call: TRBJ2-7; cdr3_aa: CASSFIGTSGSNEQYF
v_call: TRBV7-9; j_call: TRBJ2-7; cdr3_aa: CASSLKSGQADYEQYF
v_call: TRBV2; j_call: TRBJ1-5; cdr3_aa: CASSLNQPQHF
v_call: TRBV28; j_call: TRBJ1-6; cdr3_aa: CASSLTRTVLYNSPLHF
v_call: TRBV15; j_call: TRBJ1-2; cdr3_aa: CATSRYPLSYGYTF
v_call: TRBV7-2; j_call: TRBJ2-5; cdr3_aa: CASSSLAGEETQYF
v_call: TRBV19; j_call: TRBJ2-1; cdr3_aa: CASSIDRLAGNEQFF
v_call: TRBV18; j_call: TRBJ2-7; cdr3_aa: CASSPGTGGSIEQYF
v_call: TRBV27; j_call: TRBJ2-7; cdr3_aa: CASRFNSGRDGQQYF
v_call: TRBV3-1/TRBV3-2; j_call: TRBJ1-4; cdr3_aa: CASSQEGAKPNEKLFF
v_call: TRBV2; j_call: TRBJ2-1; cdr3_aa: CASSEMGSSYNEQFF
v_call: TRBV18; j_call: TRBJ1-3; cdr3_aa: CASSPKAPGQGSGNTIYF
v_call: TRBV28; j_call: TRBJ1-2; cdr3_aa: CASGAGGYTF
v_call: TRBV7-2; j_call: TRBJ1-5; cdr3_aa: CASSANSQGNSNQPQHF
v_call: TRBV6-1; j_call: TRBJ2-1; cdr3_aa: CASSEETSAFGTYNEQFF
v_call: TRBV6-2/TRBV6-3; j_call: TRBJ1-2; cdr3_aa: CASSFGQMDYGYTF